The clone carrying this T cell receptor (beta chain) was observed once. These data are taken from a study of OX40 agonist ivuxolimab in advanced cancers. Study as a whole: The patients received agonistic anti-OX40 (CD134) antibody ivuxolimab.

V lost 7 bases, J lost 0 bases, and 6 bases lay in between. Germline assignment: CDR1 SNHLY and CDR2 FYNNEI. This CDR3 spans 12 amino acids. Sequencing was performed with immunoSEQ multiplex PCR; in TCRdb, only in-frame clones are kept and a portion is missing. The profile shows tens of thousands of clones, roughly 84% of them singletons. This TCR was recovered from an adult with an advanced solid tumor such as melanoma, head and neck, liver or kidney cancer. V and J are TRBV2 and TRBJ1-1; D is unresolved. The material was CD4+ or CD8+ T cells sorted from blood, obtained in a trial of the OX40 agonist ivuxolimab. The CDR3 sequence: CASNRLNTEAFF. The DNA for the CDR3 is TGTGCCAGCAACAGACTGAACACTGAAGCTTTCTTT. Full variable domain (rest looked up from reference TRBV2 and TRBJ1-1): EPEVTQTPSHQVTQMGQEVILRCVPISNHLYFYWYRQILGQKVEFLVSFYNNEISEKSEIFDDQFSVERPDGSNFTLKIRSTKLEDSAMYFCASNRLNTEAFFGQGTRLTVV.